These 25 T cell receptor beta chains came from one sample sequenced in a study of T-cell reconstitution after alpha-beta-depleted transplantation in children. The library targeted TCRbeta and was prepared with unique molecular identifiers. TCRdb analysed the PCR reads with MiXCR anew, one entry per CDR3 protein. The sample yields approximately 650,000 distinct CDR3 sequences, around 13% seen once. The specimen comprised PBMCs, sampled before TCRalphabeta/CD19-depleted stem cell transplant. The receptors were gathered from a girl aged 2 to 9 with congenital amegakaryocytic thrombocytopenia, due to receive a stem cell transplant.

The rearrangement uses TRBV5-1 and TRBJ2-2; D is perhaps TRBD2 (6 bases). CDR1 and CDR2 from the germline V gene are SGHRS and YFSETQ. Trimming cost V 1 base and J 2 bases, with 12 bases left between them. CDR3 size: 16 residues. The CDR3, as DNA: TGCGCCAGCAGCTTGTGGGGGGACCAAAACACCGGGGAGCTGTTTTTT. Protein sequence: CASSLWGDQNTGELFF.

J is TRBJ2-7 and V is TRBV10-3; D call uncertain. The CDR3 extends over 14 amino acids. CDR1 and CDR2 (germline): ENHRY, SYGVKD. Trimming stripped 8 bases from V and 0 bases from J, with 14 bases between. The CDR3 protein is CAIGPWTYSYEQYF. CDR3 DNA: TGTGCCATCGGCCCTTGGACCTACTCCTACGAGCAGTACTTC.

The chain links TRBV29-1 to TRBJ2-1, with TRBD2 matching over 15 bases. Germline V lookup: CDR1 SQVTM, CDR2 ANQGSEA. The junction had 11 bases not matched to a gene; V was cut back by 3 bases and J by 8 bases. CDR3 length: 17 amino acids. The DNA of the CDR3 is TGCAGCGTTGATGGGACTAGCGGGAGGAGCCGACATGATGAGCAGTTCTTC. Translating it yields CSVDGTSGRSRHDEQFF.

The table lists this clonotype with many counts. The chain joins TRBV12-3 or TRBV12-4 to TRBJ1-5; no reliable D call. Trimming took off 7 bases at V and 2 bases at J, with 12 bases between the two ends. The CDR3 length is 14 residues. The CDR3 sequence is CASTLDGRNQPQHF. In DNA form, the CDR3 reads TGTGCCAGCACCCTCGACGGACGCAATCAGCCCCAGCATTTT.

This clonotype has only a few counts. The CDR3 coding sequence is TGTGCCAGCAGCCAAGAAGAGGGCGCGTATGGCTACACCTTC. This gives the protein CASSQEEGAYGYTF. The chain is built from TRBV4-2 and TRBJ1-2; D gene ambiguous. CDR1 is LGHNA and CDR2 is YNFKEQ in the germline V gene. The CDR3 is 14 residues long. With 0 bases removed from V and 5 bases from J, the gap between germline ends came to 10 bases.

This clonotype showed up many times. The chain's CDR3 is CSARDIGTSGYQYF. In DNA, the CDR3 is TGCAGTGCTAGAGATATTGGGACTAGCGGTTACCAGTACTTC. The chain couples TRBV20-1 to TRBJ2-7; 11 positions match TRBD2. V lost 0 bases and J lost 10; bases outside the gene matches: 8. From germline, CDR1 is DFQATT and CDR2 SNEGSKA (reference sequence). The CDR3 totals 14 residues.

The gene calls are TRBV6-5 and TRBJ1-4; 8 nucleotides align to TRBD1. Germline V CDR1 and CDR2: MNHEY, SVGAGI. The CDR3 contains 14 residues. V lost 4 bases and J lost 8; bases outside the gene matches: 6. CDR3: CASSSGGKREKLFF. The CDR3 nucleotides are TGTGCCAGCAGTTCAGGGGGCAAAAGGGAAAAACTGTTTTTT.

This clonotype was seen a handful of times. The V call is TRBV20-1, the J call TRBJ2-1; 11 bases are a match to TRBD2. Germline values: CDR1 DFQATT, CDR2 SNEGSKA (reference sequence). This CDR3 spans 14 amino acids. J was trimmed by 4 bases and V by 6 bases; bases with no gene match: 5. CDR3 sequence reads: CSAKTSGKYNEQFF. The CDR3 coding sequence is TGCAGTGCCAAGACTAGCGGGAAGTACAATGAGCAGTTCTTC.

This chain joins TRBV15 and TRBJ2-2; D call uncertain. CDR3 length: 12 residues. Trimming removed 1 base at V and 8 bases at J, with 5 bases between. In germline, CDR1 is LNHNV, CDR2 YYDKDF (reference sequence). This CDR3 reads CATSRASGELFF. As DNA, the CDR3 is TGTGCCACCAGCAGAGCTTCAGGGGAGCTGTTTTTT.

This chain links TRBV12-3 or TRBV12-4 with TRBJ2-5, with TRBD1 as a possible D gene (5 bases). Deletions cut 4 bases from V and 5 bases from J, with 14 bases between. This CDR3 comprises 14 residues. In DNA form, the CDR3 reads TGTGCCAGCAGTTACAGGCTCTTGGGGGAGACCCAGTACTTC. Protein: CASSYRLLGETQYF.

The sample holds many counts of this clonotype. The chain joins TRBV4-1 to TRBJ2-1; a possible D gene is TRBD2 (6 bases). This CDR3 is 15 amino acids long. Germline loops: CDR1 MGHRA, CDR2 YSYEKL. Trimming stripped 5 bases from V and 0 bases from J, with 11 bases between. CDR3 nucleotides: TGCGCCAGCAGCGGACTAAGCGGCTCCTACAATGAGCAGTTCTTC. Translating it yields CASSGLSGSYNEQFF.

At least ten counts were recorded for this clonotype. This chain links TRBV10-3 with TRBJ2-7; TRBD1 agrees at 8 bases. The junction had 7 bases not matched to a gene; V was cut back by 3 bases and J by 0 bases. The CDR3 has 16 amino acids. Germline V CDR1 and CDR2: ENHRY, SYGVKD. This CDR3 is CAISDRLTGDSYEQYF. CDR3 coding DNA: TGTGCCATCAGTGATCGGTTGACAGGGGACTCCTACGAGCAGTACTTC.

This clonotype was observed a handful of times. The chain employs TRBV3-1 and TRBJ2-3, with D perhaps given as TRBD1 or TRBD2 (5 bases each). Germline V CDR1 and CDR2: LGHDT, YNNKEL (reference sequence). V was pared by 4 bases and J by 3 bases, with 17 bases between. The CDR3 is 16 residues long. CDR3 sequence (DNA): TGTGCCAGCAGCCTCCGAAGTACAGGCGGGACAGATACGCAGTATTTT. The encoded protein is CASSLRSTGGTDTQYF.

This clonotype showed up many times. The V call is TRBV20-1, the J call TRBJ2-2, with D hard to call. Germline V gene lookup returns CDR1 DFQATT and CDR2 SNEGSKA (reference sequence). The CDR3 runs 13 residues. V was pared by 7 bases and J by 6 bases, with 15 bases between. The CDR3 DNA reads TGCAGTGGGCAAGTCAGTTACTCCGGGGAGCTGTTTTTT. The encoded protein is CSGQVSYSGELFF.

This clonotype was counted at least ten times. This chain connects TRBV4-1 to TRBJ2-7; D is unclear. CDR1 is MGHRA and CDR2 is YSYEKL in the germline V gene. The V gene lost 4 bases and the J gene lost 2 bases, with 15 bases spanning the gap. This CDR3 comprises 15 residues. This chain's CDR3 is CASSRIDSGTYEQYF. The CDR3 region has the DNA TGCGCCAGCAGCCGAATTGACTCGGGTACCTACGAGCAGTACTTC.

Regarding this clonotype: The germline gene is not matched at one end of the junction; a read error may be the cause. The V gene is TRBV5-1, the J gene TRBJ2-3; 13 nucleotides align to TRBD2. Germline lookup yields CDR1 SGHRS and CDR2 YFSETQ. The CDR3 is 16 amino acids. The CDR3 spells CASSLGTSGSTDKQYF. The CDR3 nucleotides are TGCGCCAGCAGCTTGGGGACTAGCGGGAGTACAGATAAGCAGTATTTT.

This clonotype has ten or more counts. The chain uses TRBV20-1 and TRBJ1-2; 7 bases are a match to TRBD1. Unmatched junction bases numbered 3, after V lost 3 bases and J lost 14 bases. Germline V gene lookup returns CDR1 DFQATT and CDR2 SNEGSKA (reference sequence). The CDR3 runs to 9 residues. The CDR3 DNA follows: TGCAGTGCTAGTGACAGGGAGACCTTC. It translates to CSASDRETF.

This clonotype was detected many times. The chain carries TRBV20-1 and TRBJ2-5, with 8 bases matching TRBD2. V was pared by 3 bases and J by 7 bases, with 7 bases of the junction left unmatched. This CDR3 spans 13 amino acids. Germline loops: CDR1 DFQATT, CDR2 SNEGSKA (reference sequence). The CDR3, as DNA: TGCAGTGCTAGCGGGAGGGACTGGGTGACCCAGTACTTC. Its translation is CSASGRDWVTQYF.

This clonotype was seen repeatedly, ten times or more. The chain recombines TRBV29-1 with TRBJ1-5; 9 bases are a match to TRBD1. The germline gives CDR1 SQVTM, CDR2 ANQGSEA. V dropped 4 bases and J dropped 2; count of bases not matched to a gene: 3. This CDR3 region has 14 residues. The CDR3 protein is CSVGTGVGNQPQHF. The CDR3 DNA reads TGCAGCGTTGGGACAGGGGTGGGCAATCAGCCCCAGCATTTT.

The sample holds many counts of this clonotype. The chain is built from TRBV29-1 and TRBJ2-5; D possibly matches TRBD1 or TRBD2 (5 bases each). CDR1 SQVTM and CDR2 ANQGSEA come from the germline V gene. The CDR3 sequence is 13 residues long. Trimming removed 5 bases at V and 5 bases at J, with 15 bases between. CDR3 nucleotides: TGCAGCGTTAAAACTTCAGGGAGCGAGACCCAGTACTTC. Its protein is CSVKTSGSETQYF.

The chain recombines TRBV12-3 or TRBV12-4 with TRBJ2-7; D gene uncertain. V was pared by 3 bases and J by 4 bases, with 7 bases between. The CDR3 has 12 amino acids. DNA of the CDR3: TGTGCCAGCAGTTTCTTCCTTTACGAGCAGTACTTC. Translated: CASSFFLYEQYF.

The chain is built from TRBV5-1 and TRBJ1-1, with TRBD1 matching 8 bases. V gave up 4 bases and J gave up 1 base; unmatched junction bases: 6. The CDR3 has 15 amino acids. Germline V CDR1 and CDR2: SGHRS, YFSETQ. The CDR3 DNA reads TGCGCCAGCAGCCTGTCTACAGGGGGGAACACTGAAGCTTTCTTT. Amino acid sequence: CASSLSTGGNTEAFF.

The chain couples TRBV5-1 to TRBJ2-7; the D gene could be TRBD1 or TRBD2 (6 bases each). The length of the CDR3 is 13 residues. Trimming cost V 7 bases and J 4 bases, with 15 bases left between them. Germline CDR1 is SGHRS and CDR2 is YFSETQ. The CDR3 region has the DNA TGCGCCAGCCGGAGGGACACAAAGTACGAGCAGTACTTC. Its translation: CASRRDTKYEQYF. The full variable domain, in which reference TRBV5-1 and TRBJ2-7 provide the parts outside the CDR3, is KAGVTQTPRYLIKTRGQQVTLSCSPISGHRSVSWYQQTPGQGLQFLFEYFSETQRNKGNFPGRFSGRQFSNSRSEMNVSTLELGDSALYLCASRRDTKYEQYFGPGTRLTVT.

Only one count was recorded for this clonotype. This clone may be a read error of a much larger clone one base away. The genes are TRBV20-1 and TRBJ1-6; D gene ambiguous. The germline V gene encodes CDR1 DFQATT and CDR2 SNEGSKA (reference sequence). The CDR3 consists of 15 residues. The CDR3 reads CNARDQRPDNSPLHF. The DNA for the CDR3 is TGCAATGCTAGAGATCAGAGACCTGATAATTCACCCCTCCACTTT.

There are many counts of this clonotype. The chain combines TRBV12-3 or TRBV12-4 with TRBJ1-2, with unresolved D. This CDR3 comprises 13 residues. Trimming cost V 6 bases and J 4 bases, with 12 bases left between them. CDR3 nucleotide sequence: TGTGCCAGCAGCCAAAGCCGTCTCTATGGCTACACCTTC. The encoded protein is CASSQSRLYGYTF.